This T cell receptor beta chain was recovered during a study of control samples from healthy donors and cancer patients. Sequenced by immunoSEQ multiplex PCR; TCRdb stores in-frame clones only, minus some. The sample carries 130,000 or so clones, roughly nine tenths recorded once. V was clipped by 3 bases and J by 9 bases, with 18 bases between them. Germline lookup yields CDR1 MNHNS and CDR2 SASEGT. The CDR3 is 15 residues long. The receptor's source is a man between 18 and 35 years old in good health. Sequences were obtained from blood. The V gene is TRBV6-1, the J gene TRBJ2-1; weak D call: TRBD2 (6 bases). The CDR3 DNA sequence: TGTGCCAGCAGTGATGGGAGATCCTGGAGGGGTGAGCAGTTCTTC. It codes for CASSDGRSWRGEQFF.